A selection of T cell receptor beta chains follows, all from one sample in a study of T-cell memory formation after mild COVID-19. Each CDR3 protein is one row after TCRdb ran MiXCR on the 5' RACE reads. The sample carries about 340,000 distinct CDR3 sequences, roughly 15% recorded once. The material sequenced was PBMCs or a T cell subset sorted from them (not recorded which). The receptors derive from a man younger than 35 who had mild COVID-19 (a few samples of this study predate the infection). Cell type and time point are not known. CDR3s include the opening cysteine and the closing phenylalanine or tryptophan. The D gene is left open where the match is weak. Rows give clone size only sometimes, using once, few, many, or a class for an expanded clone.

CDR3nt,CDR3aa,v_gene,abundance,j_gene,d_gene
TGTGCCACCAGCAGAGGCCTACAAGATCAGCCCCAGCATTTT,CATSRGLQDQPQHF,TRBV15,NA,TRBJ1-5,NA
TGTGCCCACAAAAACACCCCGAACACCGGGGAGCTGTTTTTT,CAHKNTPNTGELFF,TRBV30,NA,TRBJ2-2,NA
TGTGCCAGCAGGTCGACCGGGACCAACAATGAGCAGTTCTTC,CASRSTGTNNEQFF,TRBV7-9,many,TRBJ2-1,NA
TGTGCCAGTATCTCACCGGGACAGGCGCAGTATTTT,CASISPGQAQYF,TRBV19,NA,TRBJ2-3,TRBD1
TGTGCCAGCAGCTTAGTCGGTTCGGCAGTAGGGGGCTACACCTTC,CASSLVGSAVGGYTF,TRBV7-9,few,TRBJ1-2,NA
TGTGCCAGTATGGACCCGCTGTACAATGAGCAGTTCTTC,CASMDPLYNEQFF,TRBV7-3,few,TRBJ2-1,NA
TGCAGTGCTAGAGAGACGGGAGGGCTCGCCTACGAGCAGTACTTC,CSARETGGLAYEQYF,TRBV20-1,NA,TRBJ2-7,TRBD2
TGTGCCAGCTCACATATTCTGATAGCCCGAGATCCCACCATATATTTT,CASSHILIARDPTIYF,TRBV18,NA,TRBJ1-3,NA
TGTGCCAGCAGCCGCCCCGGACGCCCCACAGATACGCAGTATTTT,CASSRPGRPTDTQYF,TRBV12-3/TRBV12-4,many,TRBJ2-3,NA
TGCGCCAGCAGCTTGTATGGGACTCTCGTAAGGGCAGATACGCAGTATTTT,CASSLYGTLVRADTQYF,TRBV5-1,many,TRBJ2-3,NA